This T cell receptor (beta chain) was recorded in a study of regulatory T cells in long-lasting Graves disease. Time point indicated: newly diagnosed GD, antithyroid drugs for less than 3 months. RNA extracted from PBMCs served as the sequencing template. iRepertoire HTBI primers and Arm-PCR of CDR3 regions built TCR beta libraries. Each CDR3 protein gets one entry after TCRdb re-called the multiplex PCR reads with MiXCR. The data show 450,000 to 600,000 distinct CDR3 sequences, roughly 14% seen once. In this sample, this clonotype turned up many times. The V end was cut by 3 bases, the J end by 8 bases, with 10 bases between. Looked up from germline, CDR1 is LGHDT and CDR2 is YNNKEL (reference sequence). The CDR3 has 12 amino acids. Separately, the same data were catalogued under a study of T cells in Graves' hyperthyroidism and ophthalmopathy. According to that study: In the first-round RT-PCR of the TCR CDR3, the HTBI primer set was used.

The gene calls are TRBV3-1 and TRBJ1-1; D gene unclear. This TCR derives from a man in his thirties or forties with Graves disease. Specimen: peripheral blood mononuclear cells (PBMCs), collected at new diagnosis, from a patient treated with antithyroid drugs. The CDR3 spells CASSHLRREAFF. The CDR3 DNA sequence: TGTGCCAGCAGCCATTTACGACGAGAAGCTTTCTTT.